This passage covers 6 T cell receptor beta chains from one sample sequenced in a study of T cells in Graves' hyperthyroidism and ophthalmopathy. What was amplified from RNA transcripts were TCR beta CDR3 regions. An initial round of RT-PCR targeting the TCR CDR3 relied on the HTBI primer set. TCRdb analysed the multiplex PCR reads with MiXCR anew, one entry per CDR3 protein. The repertoire holds fewer than 450,000 distinct CDR3 sequences, with more than 12% as singletons. Sequencing was performed on blood. Receptor source: a middle-aged man with Graves' ophthalmopathy.

A word on this clonotype: Given a much more abundant clone one base away, this may be a read error. This CDR3 fails to terminate in the conserved phenylalanine or tryptophan, so it likely reflects a read error. The chain links TRBV20-1 to TRBJ2-1, with TRBD2 matching over 8 bases. The length of the CDR3 is 16 residues. The germline gives CDR1 DFQATT, CDR2 SNEGSKA (reference sequence). The V and J ends lost 1 base and 5 bases, in that order; junction bases with no gene match: 10. The CDR3 DNA reads as TGCAGTGCTAGAGGAGGTAGCGGGGTAATGGACAATGAGCAGTTCCTC. Translation: CSARGGSGVMDNEQFL.

In its sample, this clonotype was seen a few times. J is TRBJ2-6 and V is TRBV18, with 10 bases fitting TRBD1. The J segment lost 2 bases and the V segment lost 4 bases, leaving 5 bases of the junction unmatched. This CDR3 has 17 amino acids. CDR1 is KGHSH, CDR2 LQKENI, per germline. CDR3 sequence: CASSHGQGGAGANVLTF. In DNA form, the CDR3 reads TGTGCCAGCTCACACGGACAGGGGGGCGCTGGGGCCAACGTCCTGACTTTC.

This clonotype has ten or more counts. CDR3 region: CASSSTTGTSGSLGETQYF. The CDR3 coding sequence is TGTGCCAGCAGCTCTACCACCGGGACTAGCGGGAGTTTGGGGGAGACCCAGTACTTC. This rearrangement joins TRBV11-2 to TRBJ2-5; the match to TRBD2 covers 14 bases. V lost 4 bases to trimming and J lost 5 bases; unmatched junction nucleotides: 15. The CDR3 totals 19 residues. In germline, CDR1 is SGHAT, CDR2 FQNNGV.

The rearrangement links TRBV11-2 to TRBJ2-7; 8 nucleotides agree with TRBD1. J was trimmed by 2 bases and V by 5 bases; bases with no gene match: 5. Germline values: CDR1 SGHAT, CDR2 FQNNGV. The CDR3 is made up of 14 amino acids. The CDR3 loop reads CASSEWDRPYEQYF. The CDR3 DNA follows: TGTGCCAGCAGCGAGTGGGACAGGCCCTACGAGCAGTACTTC.

This clonotype was counted ten times or more. The V call is TRBV7-2, the J call TRBJ2-1; D uncertain. Germline CDR1 is SGHTA and CDR2 is FQGNSA. V shed 0 bases and J shed 0 bases, with 6 bases lying between them. CDR3 length: 15 residues. The CDR3 sequence is CASSLAPTSYNEQFF. As DNA, the CDR3 is TGTGCCAGCAGCTTAGCTCCCACCTCCTACAATGAGCAGTTCTTC. Combining the CDR3 with reference TRBV7-2 and TRBJ2-1 gives the whole variable domain GAGVSQSPSNKVTEKGKDVELRCDPISGHTALYWYRQSLGQGLEFLIYFQGNSAPDKSGLPSDRFSAERTGGSVSTLTIQRTQQEDSAVYLCASSLAPTSYNEQFFGPGTRLTVL.

The chain has TRBV20-1 and TRBJ1-1; no firm D call. CDR1 is DFQATT and CDR2 is SNEGSKA in the germline V gene (reference sequence). V lost 5 bases and J lost 2, with 15 bases in between. CDR3 length: 14 residues. CDR3 sequence reads: CSAPSAQVNTEAFF. The CDR3, as DNA: TGCAGTGCTCCTTCGGCCCAGGTTAACACTGAAGCTTTCTTT.